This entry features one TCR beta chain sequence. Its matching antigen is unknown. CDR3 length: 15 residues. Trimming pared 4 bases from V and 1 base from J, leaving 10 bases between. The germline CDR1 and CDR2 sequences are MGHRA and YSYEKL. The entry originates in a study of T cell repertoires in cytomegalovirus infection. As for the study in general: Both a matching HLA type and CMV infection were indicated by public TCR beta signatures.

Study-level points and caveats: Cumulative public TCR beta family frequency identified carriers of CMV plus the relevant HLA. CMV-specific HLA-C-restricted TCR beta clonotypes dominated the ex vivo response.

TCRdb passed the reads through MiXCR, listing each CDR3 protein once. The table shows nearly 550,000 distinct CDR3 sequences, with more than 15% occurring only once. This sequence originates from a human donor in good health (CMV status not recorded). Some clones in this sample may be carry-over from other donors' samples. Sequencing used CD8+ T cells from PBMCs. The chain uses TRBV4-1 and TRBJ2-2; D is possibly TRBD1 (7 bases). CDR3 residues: CASSRGTENTGELFF. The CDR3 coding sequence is TGCGCCAGCAGCCGCGGGACAGAGAACACCGGGGAGCTGTTTTTT.